The 18 T cell receptor beta chains in this list originate from one sample, sequenced in a study of patients and donors after allogeneic stem cell transplantation. MiXCR, run by TCRdb on the RT-PCR reads, gives a single entry per CDR3 protein. This repertoire shows roughly 960,000 distinct CDR3 sequences, under 20% found once; its top ten account for around 5.5%. The sample taken for sequencing was blood, either unsorted or a sorted T cell fraction (not recorded which). These receptors all stem from a human donor who was either an allogeneic HSCT recipient or a stem cell or donor lymphocyte infusion donor (not recorded which). It is not recorded whose cells these are; they may come from a transplant donor.

This clonotype came up a few times. The chain is built from TRBV5-1 and TRBJ2-3; the D gene is possibly TRBD2 (6 bases). The germline V and J ends were trimmed by 8 bases and 4 bases, with 23 bases remaining between them. This CDR3 has 16 residues. Germline V CDR1 and CDR2: SGHRS, YFSETQ. CDR3 in DNA: TGCGCCAGTACTACAGTAGAGGCGGGACCGGCAGATACGCAGTATTTT. Its protein product is CASTTVEAGPADTQYF.

This clonotype came up many times. The chain is built from TRBV12-3 or TRBV12-4 and TRBJ1-2, with D hard to call. V gave up 6 bases and J gave up 2 bases, with 13 bases separating them. This CDR3 region has 14 residues. CDR3 sequence reads: CASSRNTGNYGYTF. In DNA form, the CDR3 reads TGTGCCAGCAGCCGAAATACCGGGAACTATGGCTACACCTTC.

The chain joins TRBV12-3 or TRBV12-4 to TRBJ1-5; 7 nucleotides line up with TRBD1. Trimming at V came to 0 bases and at J to 0 bases, leaving 8 bases not matched to a gene. This CDR3 contains 18 residues. Written as DNA, the CDR3 is TGTGCCAGCAGTTTAGCAGGGGGCGGCTCATATAGCAATCAGCCCCAGCATTTT. It yields the protein CASSLAGGGSYSNQPQHF.

V gene TRBV5-1 combines with J gene TRBJ2-7; D is unclear. CDR3 length equals 13 residues. Germline V gene data show CDR1 as SGHRS and CDR2 as YFSETQ. V was trimmed by 4 bases and J by 3 bases, leaving 11 bases between them. The CDR3 DNA reads TGCGCCAGCAGCGGCAGGAGATTCTACGAGCAGTACTTC. Translation: CASSGRRFYEQYF.

In this sample, this clonotype turned up a few times. The V call is TRBV21-1, the J call TRBJ2-5; the D call of TRBD2 is as the table states it, not checked on the DNA. TRBV21-1 is recorded as a pseudogene. This CDR3 has 14 amino acids. Written as DNA, the CDR3 is TGTGCCAGCCCGGGACTAGGGGTCCAAGAGACCCAGTACTTC. Translation: CASPGLGVQETQYF.

This chain joins TRBV27 and TRBJ2-7; TRBD1 matches 7 bases. Trimming took 3 bases from V and 6 from J; bases not matched to a gene: 8. Germline V gene lookup returns CDR1 MNHEY and CDR2 SMNVEV (reference sequence). CDR3 size: 14 residues. CDR3 in amino acids: CASSLKGALVEQYF. The DNA of the CDR3 is TGTGCCAGCAGTTTGAAGGGGGCTCTTGTCGAGCAGTACTTC.

This clonotype was detected many times. V is TRBV12-3 or TRBV12-4 and J is TRBJ2-1; D gene uncertain. V was trimmed by 6 bases and J by 0 bases, leaving 12 bases between them. This CDR3 has 15 residues. The CDR3: CASRLSASSYNEQFF. CDR3 in DNA: TGTGCCAGCAGACTAAGCGCGAGCTCCTACAATGAGCAGTTCTTC.

The J gene is TRBJ2-2, the V gene TRBV10-3; 7 positions agree with TRBD1. The CDR3 extends over 14 amino acids. Germline CDR1 is ENHRY and CDR2 is SYGVKD. The V gene end was trimmed by 7 bases and the J gene end by 6 bases; junction bases not matched to a gene: 8. Here the CDR3 reads CAIKIAGGAGELFF. The CDR3, as DNA: TGTGCCATCAAAATCGCAGGGGGAGCCGGGGAGCTGTTTTTT.

This rearrangement joins TRBV12-3 or TRBV12-4 to TRBJ1-5; TRBD1 is a possible D gene (5 bases). V was cut by 3 bases and J by 0 bases, with 15 bases left in between. CDR3 length: 17 amino acids. CDR3 amino acids: CASSFLTDFYSNQPQHF. Written as DNA, the CDR3 is TGTGCCAGCAGTTTCCTGACAGACTTTTATAGCAATCAGCCCCAGCATTTT.

V is TRBV27 and J is TRBJ2-5; perhaps TRBD1 as D (7 bases). Per the germline V gene, CDR1 is MNHEY and CDR2 is SMNVEV (reference sequence). Trimming stripped 2 bases from V and 4 bases from J, with 17 bases between. The CDR3 sequence is 16 residues long. The CDR3 sequence is CASSLAVEGARETQYF. CDR3 bases: TGTGCCAGCAGTTTAGCGGTGGAGGGGGCTCGAGAGACCCAGTACTTC.

The rearrangement links TRBV7-2 to TRBJ1-6, with no clear D. This CDR3 contains 13 residues. Trimming shortened V by 5 bases and J by 9 bases, and 11 bases separated the two germline ends. Germline lookup yields CDR1 SGHTA and CDR2 FQGNSA. The CDR3 loop is CASSLDFSSPLHF. The DNA for the CDR3 is TGTGCCAGCAGCCTGGACTTTTCTTCACCCCTCCACTTT.

This clonotype was seen a few times. The chain joins TRBV7-9 to TRBJ2-4, with TRBD2 matching 7 bases. This CDR3 spans 16 amino acids. CDR1 and CDR2 (germline): SEHNR, FQNEAQ (reference sequence). V gave up 0 bases and J gave up 4 bases; unmatched junction bases: 6. The CDR3 region is CASSLALDGRKNIQYF. The CDR3 DNA sequence: TGTGCCAGCAGCTTAGCTCTCGACGGGAGGAAAAACATTCAGTACTTC.

In this sample, this clonotype turned up many times. This chain connects TRBV3-1 to TRBJ2-1; D unclear. CDR1 and CDR2 from the germline V gene are LGHDT and YNNKEL (reference sequence). The CDR3 totals 17 residues. The ends were cut back, 2 bases at V and 5 bases at J, with 19 bases in the middle. The CDR3 coding sequence is TGTGCCAGCAGCCAACATCGTCGGGTCGGGTCGGACAATGAGCAGTTCTTC. Encoded protein: CASSQHRRVGSDNEQFF.

The sample holds a few counts of this clonotype. The chain uses TRBV5-6 and TRBJ1-5, with D tentatively TRBD1 (5 bases). The V gene's germline CDR1 is SGHDT and CDR2 YYEEEE. The CDR3 has 16 residues. Trimming removed 4 bases at V and 4 bases at J, with 18 bases between. This chain's CDR3 is CASSKIGGLKNQPQHF. The CDR3 DNA reads TGTGCCAGCAGCAAGATTGGGGGGTTGAAAAATCAGCCCCAGCATTTT.

This chain links TRBV5-1 with TRBJ2-6, with D maybe TRBD1 (6 bases). V lost 4 bases and J lost 1, with 12 bases in between. Germline CDR1 reads SGHRS; CDR2 reads YFSETQ. The CDR3 covers 16 residues. The CDR3 protein is CASSILGTSGANVLTF. Written as DNA, the CDR3 is TGCGCCAGCAGCATACTCGGGACATCTGGGGCCAACGTCCTGACTTTC.

This chain connects TRBV20-1 to TRBJ1-5, with D possibly TRBD1 on 5 matching bases. In germline, CDR1 is DFQATT, CDR2 SNEGSKA (reference sequence). V lost 2 bases and J 7 bases, leaving 12 bases between the germline ends. The CDR3 loop spans 13 amino acids. The chain's CDR3 is CSARPEQGQPQHF. The CDR3 region has the DNA TGCAGTGCTAGACCCGAGCAGGGACAGCCCCAGCATTTT.

This clonotype has a count of ten or more. The genes are TRBV29-1 and TRBJ2-5; perhaps TRBD2 as D (6 bases). V was pared by 2 bases and J by 6 bases, with 10 bases between. The CDR3 loop spans 12 amino acids. The germline V gene encodes CDR1 SQVTM and CDR2 ANQGSEA. The DNA for the CDR3 is TGCAGCGTTGAACCCGGGAGACAGACCCAGTACTTC. It is translated as CSVEPGRQTQYF.

The CDR3 spells CSAEPSGMNTGELFF. Here the CDR3 DNA reads TGCAGTGCTGAACCTAGCGGGATGAACACCGGGGAGCTGTTTTTT. The chain joins TRBV20-1 to TRBJ2-2, with 9 bases identical to TRBD2. The V gene's germline CDR1 is DFQATT and CDR2 SNEGSKA (reference sequence). The trim removed 5 bases at V and 1 base at J, leaving 5 bases unmatched. This CDR3 region has 15 residues.